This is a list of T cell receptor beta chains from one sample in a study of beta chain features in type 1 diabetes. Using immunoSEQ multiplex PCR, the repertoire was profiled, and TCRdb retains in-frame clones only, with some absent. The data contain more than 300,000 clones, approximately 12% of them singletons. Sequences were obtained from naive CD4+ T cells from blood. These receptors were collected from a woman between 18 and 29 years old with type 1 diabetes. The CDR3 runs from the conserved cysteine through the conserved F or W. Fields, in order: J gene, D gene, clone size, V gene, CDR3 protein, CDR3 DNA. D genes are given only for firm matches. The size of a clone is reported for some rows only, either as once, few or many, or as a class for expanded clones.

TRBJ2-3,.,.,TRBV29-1,CSVVGWDTYGDTDTQYF,TGCAGCGTTGTTGGGTGGGACACCTATGGGGACACAGATACGCAGTATTTT
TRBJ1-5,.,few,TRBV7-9,CASSLEGDRAQHF,TGTGCCAGCAGCTTAGAAGGAGACAGAGCCCAGCATTTT
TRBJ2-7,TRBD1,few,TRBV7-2,CASQRGGQGYEQYF,TGTGCCAGCCAGAGAGGGGGACAGGGCTACGAGCAGTACTTC
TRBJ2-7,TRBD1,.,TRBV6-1,CASSEGTGRSYEQYF,TGTGCCAGCAGCGAGGGGACAGGCCGTTCCTACGAGCAGTACTTC
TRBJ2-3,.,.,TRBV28,CASSSVPVAVDTQYF,TGTGCCAGCAGCTCTGTCCCGGTGGCGGTAGATACGCAGTATTTT
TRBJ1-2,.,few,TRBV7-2,CASSSEAGDYGYTF,TGTGCCAGCAGCTCCGAGGCAGGGGACTATGGCTACACCTTC
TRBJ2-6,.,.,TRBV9,CASRYSGANVLTF,TGTGCCAGCAGGTACTCTGGGGCCAACGTCCTGACTTTC
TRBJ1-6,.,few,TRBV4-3,CASSQDRGDSPLHF,TGCGCCAGCAGCCAAGATCGGGGGGATTCACCCCTCCACTTT
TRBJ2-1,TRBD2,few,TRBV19,CASSKGTSGGNEQFF,TGTGCCAGTAGTAAAGGGACTAGCGGGGGAAATGAGCAGTTCTTC
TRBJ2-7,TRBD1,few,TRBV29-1,CSVGDRIGEQYF,TGCAGCGTCGGGGACAGGATAGGCGAGCAGTACTTC
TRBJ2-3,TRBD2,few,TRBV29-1,CSAVAGESDTQYF,TGCAGCGCCGTAGCGGGGGAGTCAGATACGCAGTATTTT
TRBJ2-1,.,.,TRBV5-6,CASSLGLPPSEQFF,TGTGCCAGCAGCTTGGGACTTCCCCCTAGTGAGCAGTTCTTC
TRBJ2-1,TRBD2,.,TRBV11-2,CASTSGRWEQFF,TGTGCCAGCACCAGCGGGAGGTGGGAGCAGTTCTTC
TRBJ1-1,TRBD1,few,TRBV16,CASSRPTGPSEAFF,TGTGCCAGCAGCCGACCGACAGGGCCGAGTGAAGCTTTCTTT
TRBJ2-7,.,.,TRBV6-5,CASSYPGGEQYF,TGTGCCAGCAGTTACCCTGGCGGCGAGCAGTACTTC
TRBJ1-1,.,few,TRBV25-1,CATRQERAEAFF,TGTGCCACAAGACAGGAAAGGGCTGAAGCTTTCTTT
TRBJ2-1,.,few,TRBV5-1,CASRASVRNEQFF,TGCGCCAGCAGGGCCAGCGTGAGGAATGAGCAGTTCTTC
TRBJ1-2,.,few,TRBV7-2,CASSRKQGAGYTF,TGTGCCAGCAGCCGTAAACAGGGTGCTGGCTACACCTTC
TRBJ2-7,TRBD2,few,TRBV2,CASSSNSGSPYEQYF,TGTGCCAGCAGCTCAAATAGCGGGAGTCCCTACGAGCAGTACTTC
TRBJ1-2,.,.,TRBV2,CASSDPRGQLYGYTF,TGTGCCAGCAGTGATCCAAGAGGGCAGCTATATGGCTACACCTTC
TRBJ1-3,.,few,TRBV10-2,CASSESGAGNTIYF,TGCGCCAGCAGTGAGTCCGGGGCTGGAAACACCATATATTTT
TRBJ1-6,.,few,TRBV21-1,CASSGGYNSPLHF,TGTGCCAGCAGCGGCGGGTACAATTCACCCCTCCACTTT
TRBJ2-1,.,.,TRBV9,CASSVAGSYNEQFF,TGTGCCAGCAGCGTAGCCGGGAGTTACAATGAGCAGTTCTTC
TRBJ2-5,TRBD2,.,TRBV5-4,CASSQTSGRAGETQYF,TGTGCCAGCAGCCAGACTAGCGGGAGGGCCGGCGAGACCCAGTACTTC
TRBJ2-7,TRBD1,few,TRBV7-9,CASSTTGDAYEQYF,TGTGCCAGCAGCACGACAGGGGACGCCTACGAGCAGTACTTC
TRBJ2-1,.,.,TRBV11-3,CASSFLSAYNEQFF,TGTGCCAGCAGCTTTCTTTCGGCCTACAATGAGCAGTTCTTC
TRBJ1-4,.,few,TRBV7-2,CASSSNRDGEKLFF,TGTGCCAGCAGCTCGAACAGGGACGGGGAAAAACTGTTTTTT
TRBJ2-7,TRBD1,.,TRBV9,CASSVFRDRPSEQYF,TGTGCCAGCAGCGTATTTAGGGACAGGCCCTCCGAGCAGTACTTC
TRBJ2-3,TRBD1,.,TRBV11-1,CASSLEGLGGSEYF,TGTGCCAGCAGCTTAGAAGGTCTAGGGGGCTCGGAGTATTTT
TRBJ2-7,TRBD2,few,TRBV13,CASSRPSGSYEQYF,TGTGCCAGCAGCCGCCCTAGCGGGAGTTACGAGCAGTACTTC
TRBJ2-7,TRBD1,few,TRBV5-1,CASSHDRGWQYF,TGCGCCAGCAGCCACGACAGGGGGTGGCAGTACTTC
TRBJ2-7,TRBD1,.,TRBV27,CASSHGQGGYEQYF,TGTGCCAGCAGTCATGGACAGGGTGGCTACGAGCAGTACTTC
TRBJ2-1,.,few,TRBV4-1,CASSHFGRDNEQFF,TGCGCCAGCAGCCATTTTGGCAGGGACAATGAGCAGTTCTTC
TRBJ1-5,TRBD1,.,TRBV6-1,CASSDQGVNQPQHF,TGTGCCAGCAGTGACCAGGGGGTGAATCAGCCCCAGCATTTT
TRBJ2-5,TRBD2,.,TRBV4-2,CASSRELAGGQETQYF,TGTGCCAGCAGCCGAGAACTAGCGGGAGGGCAGGAGACCCAGTACTTC
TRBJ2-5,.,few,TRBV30,CAWMRTERETQYF,TGTGCCTGGATGAGGACTGAGCGAGAGACCCAGTACTTC
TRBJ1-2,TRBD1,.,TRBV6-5,CASSWDRVGYTF,TGTGCCAGCAGTTGGGACAGGGTAGGCTACACCTTC
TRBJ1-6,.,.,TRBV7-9,CASTTSGLENSPLHF,TGTGCCAGCACAACGTCAGGGCTTGAGAATTCACCCCTCCACTTT
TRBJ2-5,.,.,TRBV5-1,CASSLTGKETQYF,TGCGCCAGCAGCCTCACAGGGAAAGAGACCCAGTACTTC
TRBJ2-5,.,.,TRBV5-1,CASSVPGERGETQYF,TGCGCCAGCAGCGTGCCTGGGGAGCGCGGAGAGACCCAGTACTTC